Listed here are 30 T cell receptor beta chains from one sample, sequenced in a study of PD-1 blockade in classical Hodgkin lymphoma. Only in-frame clones appear in the TCRdb table, and some are missing; sequencing was by immunoSEQ multiplex PCR. The data show fewer than 75,000 clones, 88% seen once. No patient escaped relapse after autologous stem cell transplantation, and brentuximab vedotin exposure varied. The source material was peripheral blood mononuclear cells (PBMCs), sampled before the second cycle of nivolumab. The receptors stem from a human donor with classical Hodgkin lymphoma.

V and J are TRBV28 and TRBJ1-2; 10 bases line up with TRBD1. The ends lost 5 bases at V and 8 bases at J; junction bases unmatched: 11. CDR1 is MDHEN and CDR2 is SYDVKM in the germline V gene. This CDR3 comprises 15 residues. CDR3 in DNA: TGTGCCAGCAGTGCGCCGGGACAGGGGACGTACGGCTACACCTTC. Translated: CASSAPGQGTYGYTF.

The rearrangement links TRBV4-1 to TRBJ1-2; D is possibly TRBD1 (6 bases). Per the germline V gene, CDR1 is MGHRA and CDR2 is YSYEKL. The CDR3 consists of 16 residues. The ends were cut back, 2 bases at V and 6 bases at J, with 19 bases in the middle. This CDR3 reads CASSQRGKGPPDGYTF. The DNA of the CDR3 is TGCGCCAGCAGCCAAAGGGGGAAAGGCCCTCCGGATGGCTACACCTTC.

The V call is TRBV19, the J call TRBJ2-5, with 12 bases matching TRBD2. Trimming at V came to 4 bases and at J to 0 bases, leaving 9 bases not matched to a gene. CDR1 LNHDA and CDR2 SQIVND come from the germline V gene (reference sequence). The CDR3 loop spans 18 amino acids. DNA for the CDR3: TGTGCCAGTAGTACCAAGGGTTCTAGCGGGGGGGACCAAGAGACCCAGTACTTC. Its translation is CASSTKGSSGGDQETQYF. The variable domain in full, with the rest retrieved from reference TRBV19 and TRBJ2-5, is DGGITQSPKYLFRKEGQNVTLSCEQNLNHDAMYWYRQDPGQGLRLIYYSQIVNDFQKGDIAEGYSVSREKKESFPLTVTSAQKNPTAFYLCASSTKGSSGGDQETQYFGPGTRLLVL.

This chain connects TRBV5-1 to TRBJ2-3; tentatively, D is TRBD1 (6 bases). Trimming left V 1 base short and J 0 bases short, with 9 bases between. The CDR3 covers 15 residues. Looked up from germline, CDR1 is SGHRS and CDR2 is YFSETQ. The CDR3 region is CASSLMQGSTDTQYF. The CDR3 DNA sequence: TGCGCCAGCAGCTTGATGCAGGGGAGCACAGATACGCAGTATTTT.

The chain has TRBV28 and TRBJ2-3; TRBD2 matches at 13 bases. V lost 2 bases to trimming and J lost 3 bases; unmatched junction nucleotides: 5. The CDR3 consists of 17 residues. Per the germline V gene, CDR1 is MDHEN and CDR2 is SYDVKM. CDR3 coding DNA: TGTGCCAGCAGTTTACTCGGGACTAGCGGGGCGACAGATACGCAGTATTTT. This codes for CASSLLGTSGATDTQYF.

J is TRBJ2-5 and V is TRBV28, with 8 bases aligning to TRBD2. V lost 3 bases and J lost 6; bases outside the gene matches: 9. The germline CDR1 and CDR2 sequences are MDHEN and SYDVKM. The CDR3 runs to 15 residues. CDR3 protein: CASSFPAGVEKTQYF. The DNA for the CDR3 is TGTGCCAGCAGTTTTCCAGCGGGGGTGGAGAAGACCCAGTACTTC. Supplemented by reference TRBV28 and TRBJ2-5, the full variable domain reads DVKVTQSSRYLVKRTGEKVFLECVQDMDHENMFWYRQDPGLGLRLIYFSYDVKMKEKGDIPEGYSVSREKKERFSLILESASTNQTSMYLCASSFPAGVEKTQYFGPGTRLLVL.

The CDR3 loop reads CASSAFGEGSKETQYF. The CDR3 DNA reads TGCGCCAGCAGCGCTTTTGGCGAGGGGTCCAAGGAGACCCAGTACTTC. The chain carries TRBV5-1 and TRBJ2-5; D is possibly TRBD1 or TRBD2 (5 bases each). This CDR3 has 16 amino acids. Germline V gene sequence: CDR1 SGHRS, CDR2 YFSETQ. Deletions cut 4 bases from V and 5 bases from J, with 21 bases between.

The CDR3 bases are TGTGCCAGCAGCCGGGCGGGGGCGGCAGAGACCCAGTACTTC. This sequence encodes CASSRAGAAETQYF. The chain recombines TRBV27 with TRBJ2-5; D perhaps matches TRBD2 (7 bases). The CDR3 contains 14 residues. Trimming pared 6 bases from V and 4 bases from J, leaving 15 bases between. Germline loops: CDR1 MNHEY, CDR2 SMNVEV (reference sequence).

This clone was observed a handful of times. This rearrangement joins TRBV5-1 to TRBJ2-5; D perhaps matches TRBD2 (5 bases). The CDR3 totals 13 residues. Trimming removed 1 base at V and 5 bases at J, with 9 bases between. CDR1 and CDR2 from the germline V gene are SGHRS and YFSETQ. The CDR3 is CASSLSPGETQYF. CDR3 sequence (DNA): TGCGCCAGCAGCTTGTCACCGGGGGAGACCCAGTACTTC.

This chain uses TRBV5-1 with TRBJ2-5, with 8 bases lining up with TRBD1. The germline gives CDR1 SGHRS, CDR2 YFSETQ. The CDR3 runs 15 residues. The junction had 6 bases not matched to a gene; V was cut back by 3 bases and J by 2 bases. As DNA, the CDR3 is TGCGCCAGCAGCTCCACCGGGACAGGACAAGAGACCCAGTACTTC. Protein: CASSSTGTGQETQYF.

The chain joins TRBV7-9 to TRBJ1-6, with D possibly TRBD1 on 5 matching bases. The CDR3 contains 14 residues. The V and J ends lost 4 bases and 7 bases respectively, with 11 bases between them. Germline CDR1 reads SEHNR; CDR2 reads FQNEAQ (reference sequence). CDR3 bases: TGTGCCAGCAGCTATGAAAGGGGAAATTCACCCCTCCACTTT. Translating gives CASSYERGNSPLHF.

V and J are TRBV18 and TRBJ1-1; D unresolved. With 6 bases removed from V and 1 base from J, the gap between germline ends came to 12 bases. Germline values: CDR1 KGHSH, CDR2 LQKENI. The CDR3 sequence is 14 residues long. CDR3 sequence: CASSHGKPNTEAFF. Written as DNA, the CDR3 is TGTGCCAGCTCCCATGGAAAGCCGAACACTGAAGCTTTCTTT.

This sequence joins TRBV10-2 and TRBJ1-2, with 7 bases that match TRBD1. The CDR3 is 12 residues long. V lost 11 bases, J lost 1 base, and 4 bases stayed unmatched. Germline values: CDR1 WSHSY, CDR2 SAAADI. The CDR3 protein is CAVQGVNYGYTF. CDR3 DNA: TGCGCCGTCCAGGGGGTTAACTATGGCTACACCTTC.

This chain connects TRBV5-1 to TRBJ1-4; 8 nucleotides match TRBD1. The J segment lost 2 bases and the V segment lost 0 bases, leaving 6 bases of the junction unmatched. The CDR3 consists of 17 residues. Germline-derived CDR1 and CDR2 are SGHRS and YFSETQ. Here the CDR3 reads CASSLGGQGFTNEKLFF. CDR3 DNA sequence: TGCGCCAGCAGCTTGGGAGGACAGGGTTTCACTAATGAAAAACTGTTTTTT. Filled out from reference TRBV5-1 and TRBJ1-4, the complete variable domain reads KAGVTQTPRYLIKTRGQQVTLSCSPISGHRSVSWYQQTPGQGLQFLFEYFSETQRNKGNFPGRFSGRQFSNSRSEMNVSTLELGDSALYLCASSLGGQGFTNEKLFFGSGTQLSVL.

This chain links TRBV7-2 with TRBJ2-1; D may be TRBD1 or TRBD2 (6 bases each). The length of the CDR3 is 15 residues. The V end was cut by 8 bases, the J end by 5 bases, with 19 bases between. The germline V gene has CDR1 SGHTA and CDR2 FQGNSA. The DNA of the CDR3 is TGTGCCAGCCGTTCTTGGGGGGCCGTCCACAATGAGCAGTTCTTC. It specifies CASRSWGAVHNEQFF.

The rearrangement links TRBV7-7 to TRBJ2-7; possibly TRBD1 or TRBD2 for D (5 bases each). This CDR3 contains 13 residues. From germline, CDR1 is SSHAT and CDR2 FNYEAQ (reference sequence). V shed 6 bases and J shed 0 bases, with 9 bases lying between them. The CDR3 DNA follows: TGTGCCAGCAGTAGGGGAGACTCCTACGAGCAGTACTTC. Encoded protein: CASSRGDSYEQYF.

V gene TRBV7-2 combines with J gene TRBJ2-5; tentative D call: TRBD2 (6 bases). The CDR3 consists of 16 residues. Germline CDR1 is SGHTA and CDR2 is FQGNSA. V lost 0 bases to trimming and J lost 4 bases, with 15 bases between them. In DNA form, the CDR3 reads TGTGCCAGCAGCTTAGCGTCGCGGGAAGTGAGAGAGACCCAGTACTTC. Amino acid sequence: CASSLASREVRETQYF.

The chain's CDR3 is CASSLASVTDTQYF. DNA for the CDR3: TGTGCCAGCAGTCTAGCGTCGGTCACAGATACGCAGTATTTT. The V call is TRBV28, the J call TRBJ2-3, with D tentatively TRBD2 (6 bases). V was shortened by 5 bases and J by 2 bases, with 11 bases between the two germline ends. Germline CDR1 reads MDHEN; CDR2 reads SYDVKM. There are 14 residues in the CDR3.

The rearrangement links TRBV18 to TRBJ2-5; D is perhaps TRBD1 (6 bases). The germline V gene encodes CDR1 KGHSH and CDR2 LQKENI. Trimming cost V 7 bases and J 1 base, with 16 bases left between them. The CDR3 consists of 15 residues. In nucleotides, the CDR3 is TGTGCCAGCTACTCCGGGCGACAGGTCCAAGAGACCCAGTACTTC. Protein: CASYSGRQVQETQYF. Full variable domain (remainder filled in from reference TRBV18 and TRBJ2-5): NAGVMQNPRHLVRRRGQEARLRCSPMKGHSHVYWYRQLPEEGLKFMVYLQKENIIDESGMPKERFSAEFPKEGPSILRIQQVVRGDSAAYFCASYSGRQVQETQYFGPGTRLLVL.

The chain employs TRBV18 and TRBJ1-1; D not resolved. V was trimmed by 1 base and J by 1 base, leaving 7 bases between them. The CDR3 is 14 amino acids. Germline V gene sequence: CDR1 KGHSH, CDR2 LQKENI. CDR3 nucleotide sequence: TGTGCCAGCTCACCACTTCCGAGGAACACTGAAGCTTTCTTT. Translated, it gives CASSPLPRNTEAFF.

This chain joins TRBV10-3 and TRBJ2-5; D remains unclear. The CDR3 contains 16 residues. Germline assignment: CDR1 ENHRY and CDR2 SYGVKD. The V end was cut by 0 bases, the J end by 0 bases, with 11 bases between. CDR3 protein: CAISESPTRNQETQYF. The CDR3 DNA is TGTGCCATCAGTGAGTCCCCCACCCGAAACCAAGAGACCCAGTACTTC.

The chain links TRBV5-1 to TRBJ2-2, with D possibly TRBD2 on 7 matching bases. Germline loops: CDR1 SGHRS, CDR2 YFSETQ. V was shortened by 0 bases and J by 3 bases, with 18 bases between the two germline ends. This CDR3 contains 18 residues. The CDR3 region is CASSLVGGLTRDTGELFF. The CDR3 nucleotides read TGCGCCAGCAGCTTGGTCGGGGGGCTTACCCGGGACACCGGGGAGCTGTTTTTT.

The rearrangement uses TRBV5-1 and TRBJ1-1; D possibly corresponds to TRBD1 (5 bases). The germline CDR1 and CDR2 sequences are SGHRS and YFSETQ. V was shortened by 4 bases and J by 1 base, with 17 bases between the two germline ends. The CDR3 loop spans 16 amino acids. The CDR3 coding sequence is TGCGCCAGCAGCCCGGAAACCGGGACCTCGAACACTGAAGCTTTCTTT. Its translation: CASSPETGTSNTEAFF.

The chain uses TRBV7-9 and TRBJ2-1, with D perhaps TRBD2 (7 bases). The germline gives CDR1 SEHNR, CDR2 FQNEAQ (reference sequence). V lost 1 base, J lost 8 bases, and 15 bases lay in between. This CDR3 spans 15 amino acids. CDR3 DNA sequence: TGTGCCAGCAGCTTAGGGGGGGGCACACACGATGAGCAGTTCTTC. Its translation: CASSLGGGTHDEQFF.

V gene TRBV5-1 combines with J gene TRBJ1-2; D is possibly TRBD1 (6 bases). V lost 4 bases and J 4 bases, leaving 11 bases between the germline ends. The CDR3 has 13 amino acids. The V gene's germline CDR1 is SGHRS and CDR2 YFSETQ. The chain's CDR3 is CASSQEGGYGYTF. The CDR3 DNA is TGCGCCAGCAGCCAGGAGGGGGGCTATGGCTACACCTTC.

CDR3 coding DNA: TGTGCCAGCAGTTTAAGTACGAGAAACGAGCAGTACTTC. Translation gives CASSLSTRNEQYF. The chain couples TRBV6-5 to TRBJ2-5; no clear D. The J call is in doubt because the DNA end fits TRBJ2-7 better. The CDR3 is 13 residues long. Germline-derived CDR1 and CDR2 are MNHEY and SVGAGI.

This chain links TRBV19 with TRBJ1-2; perhaps TRBD1 as D (6 bases). The CDR3 extends over 13 amino acids. V lost 8 bases, J lost 4 bases, and 14 bases lay in between. CDR1 is LNHDA and CDR2 is SQIVND in the germline V gene (reference sequence). CDR3 bases: TGTGCCAGTCAAGGACAGTTTGGCTATGGCTACACCTTC. Its translation is CASQGQFGYGYTF.

This clone has only one observation. CDR3 sequence reads: CAGQRGPYNEQFF. The DNA for the CDR3 is TGTGCCGGCCAGCGGGGGCCATACAATGAGCAGTTCTTC. The rearrangement links TRBV5-4 to TRBJ2-1; TRBD2 matches 8 bases. The CDR3 extends over 13 amino acids. J gave up 4 bases and V 10 bases, and 7 bases lay outside the gene matches. Germline CDR1 reads SGHNT; CDR2 reads YYREEE (reference sequence).

The chain combines TRBV7-9 with TRBJ2-5; 7 bases agree with TRBD1. CDR1 and CDR2 (germline): SEHNR, FQNEAQ (reference sequence). J was trimmed by 3 bases and V by 6 bases; bases with no gene match: 10. The CDR3 runs 15 residues. This chain's CDR3 is CASSLPTGTEETQYF. CDR3 sequence (DNA): TGTGCCAGCAGTTTACCAACCGGGACAGAAGAGACCCAGTACTTC.

The chain employs TRBV27 and TRBJ2-5, with no clear D. This CDR3 region has 11 residues. Trimming took off 6 bases at V and 4 bases at J, with 6 bases between the two ends. Germline V gives CDR1 MNHEY, CDR2 SMNVEV (reference sequence). For the CDR3, the DNA is TGTGCCAGCAGGGCAGGAGAGACCCAGTACTTC. As protein: CASRAGETQYF.